These 14 T cell receptor beta chains were sequenced from one sample in a study of OX40 agonist ivuxolimab in advanced cancers. Sequenced by immunoSEQ multiplex PCR; TCRdb stores in-frame clones only, minus some. The sample contains around 50,000 clones, 83% of which appear only once. Sequenced here: CD4+ or CD8+ T cells sorted from blood, sampled in a trial of the OX40 agonist ivuxolimab. The receptors were gathered from an adult with an advanced solid tumor such as melanoma, head and neck, liver or kidney cancer.

V usage is TRBV7-2 and J usage is TRBJ2-2; 9 nucleotides align to TRBD2. V lost 7 bases, J lost 5 bases, and 8 bases stayed unmatched. The germline V gene encodes CDR1 SGHTA and CDR2 FQGNSA. The CDR3 has 15 residues. For the CDR3, the DNA is TGTGCCAGCAAAAGGGGCGGGAGGGGAACCGGGGAGCTGTTTTTT. Amino acid sequence: CASKRGGRGTGELFF.

This clone was picked up many times. The chain has TRBV5-1 and TRBJ1-1, with 12 nucleotides matching TRBD1. With 4 bases clipped from V and 0 bases from J, the junction kept 4 bases outside the gene matches. Per germline, CDR1 SGHRS and CDR2 YFSETQ. This CDR3 comprises 16 residues. The CDR3 DNA sequence: TGCGCCAGCAGCGGGGGACAGGGGGCTTTGAACACTGAAGCTTTCTTT. It yields the protein CASSGGQGALNTEAFF.

The genes are TRBV6-4 and TRBJ2-1, with 9 bases matching TRBD1. J was trimmed by 2 bases and V by 6 bases; bases with no gene match: 5. The CDR3 has 15 amino acids. The germline V gene encodes CDR1 MRHNA and CDR2 SNTAGT. This CDR3 reads CASSPGQGPYNEQFF. CDR3 sequence (DNA): TGTGCCAGCAGCCCGGGACAGGGTCCCTACAATGAGCAGTTCTTC.

This sequence joins TRBV20-1 and TRBJ2-7; no definite D call. Germline lookup yields CDR1 DFQATT and CDR2 SNEGSKA (reference sequence). The CDR3 spans 11 residues. The V end lost 3 bases, the J end lost 2 bases, and 5 bases lay between the germline ends. The CDR3 loop reads CSASGPYEQYF. CDR3 bases: TGCAGTGCTAGTGGTCCCTACGAGCAGTACTTC.

The chain links TRBV29-1 to TRBJ2-3; 9 nucleotides align to TRBD2. After removal of 3 bases from V and 3 bases from J, the junction contained 1 base not matched to a gene. Per germline, CDR1 SQVTM and CDR2 ANQGSEA. This CDR3 contains 13 residues. The CDR3 sequence is CSVELAGTDTQYF. DNA of the CDR3: TGCAGCGTTGAGCTAGCGGGAACAGATACGCAGTATTTT.

The J gene is TRBJ1-1, the V gene TRBV29-1; D is ambiguous. Trimming pared 5 bases from V and 0 bases from J, leaving 10 bases between. The CDR3 covers 13 residues. CDR1 is SQVTM, CDR2 ANQGSEA, per germline. For the CDR3, the DNA is TGCAGCGTTTTAGGAAACCTGAACACTGAAGCTTTCTTT. Encoded protein: CSVLGNLNTEAFF.

The chain uses TRBV28 and TRBJ2-7; TRBD2 matches at 14 bases. CDR3 length: 16 residues. V lost 5 bases to trimming and J lost 5 bases; unmatched junction nucleotides: 8. Per germline, CDR1 MDHEN and CDR2 SYDVKM. The CDR3 nucleotides read TGTGCCAGCAGTCGGGGACTAGCGGGAGCCCCGGACGAGCAGTACTTC. It yields the protein CASSRGLAGAPDEQYF.

The chain joins TRBV5-4 to TRBJ2-5; unclear D gene. Deletions cut 0 bases from V and 0 bases from J, with 6 bases between. The CDR3 spans 14 residues. The germline CDR1 and CDR2 sequences are SGHNT and YYREEE (reference sequence). In nucleotides, the CDR3 is TGTGCCAGCAGCTTGGACCCTGACCAAGAGACCCAGTACTTC. Translating gives CASSLDPDQETQYF.

The rearrangement uses TRBV19 and TRBJ1-1; D ambiguous. This CDR3 is built from 11 residues. Trimming took off 8 bases at V and 2 bases at J, with 6 bases between the two ends. Germline V gene sequence: CDR1 LNHDA, CDR2 SQIVND (reference sequence). This CDR3 is CASRRNTEAFF. CDR3 sequence (DNA): TGTGCCAGTCGACGTAACACTGAAGCTTTCTTT.

V usage is TRBV6-1 and J usage is TRBJ1-1; the D is unclear. Deletions cut 4 bases from V and 2 bases from J, with 8 bases between. The V gene's germline CDR1 is MNHNS and CDR2 SASEGT. This CDR3 is 13 amino acids long. CDR3 nucleotide sequence: TGTGCCAGCAGTGCCGGAGCCAACACTGAAGCTTTCTTT. Translated: CASSAGANTEAFF.

This clone was recorded once. The CDR3 sequence is CSASLAGSSYEQYF. The DNA of the CDR3 is TGCAGCGCCTCTTTAGCGGGTAGCTCCTACGAGCAGTACTTC. The chain links TRBV29-1 to TRBJ2-7; 7 bases agree with TRBD2. The V gene's germline CDR1 is SQVTM and CDR2 ANQGSEA. The ends lost 7 bases at V and 0 bases at J; junction bases unmatched: 9. The CDR3 has 14 residues.

This chain links TRBV6-5 with TRBJ1-2; no clear D gene. CDR3 length equals 11 residues. Per the germline V gene, CDR1 is MNHEY and CDR2 is SVGAGI. V lost 5 bases and J 2 bases, leaving 3 bases between the germline ends. CDR3 DNA sequence: TGTGCCAGCAGTACCAACTATGGCTACACCTTC. It specifies CASSTNYGYTF.

The chain is built from TRBV7-2 and TRBJ2-6; no reliable D call. CDR3 length equals 15 residues. Germline loops: CDR1 SGHTA, CDR2 FQGNSA. Deletions cut 5 bases from V and 0 bases from J, with 8 bases between. The DNA of the CDR3 is TGTGCCAGCAGCACAACAGCCTCTGGGGCCAACGTCCTGACTTTC. Protein product: CASSTTASGANVLTF.

The CDR3 DNA reads as TGTGCCAGCAGTGAACATACAGGATTCGGGGGCTACACCTTC. Its translation: CASSEHTGFGGYTF. J is TRBJ1-2 and V is TRBV6-5; perhaps TRBD1 as D (5 bases). V was cut by 5 bases and J by 8 bases, with 18 bases left in between. Looked up from germline, CDR1 is MNHEY and CDR2 is SVGAGI. The CDR3 has 14 amino acids.